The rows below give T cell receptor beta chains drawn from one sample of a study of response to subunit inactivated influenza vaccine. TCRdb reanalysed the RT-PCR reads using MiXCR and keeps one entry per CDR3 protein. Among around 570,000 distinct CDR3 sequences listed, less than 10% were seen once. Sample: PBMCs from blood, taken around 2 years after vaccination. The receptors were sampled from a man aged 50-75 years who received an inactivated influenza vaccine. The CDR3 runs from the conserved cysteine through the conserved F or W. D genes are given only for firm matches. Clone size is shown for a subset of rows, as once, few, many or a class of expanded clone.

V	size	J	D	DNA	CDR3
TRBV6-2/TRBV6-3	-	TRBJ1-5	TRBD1	TGTGCCAGCACCGATACAGGGGATCAGCCCCAGCATTTT	CASTDTGDQPQHF
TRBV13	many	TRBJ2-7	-	TGTGCCAGCAGCTTAGGCACAAGGCCCAACGAGCAGTACTTC	CASSLGTRPNEQYF
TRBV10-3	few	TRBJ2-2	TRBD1	TGTGCCATCAGTGAGTCGGGACAGGGGTCTGCCGGGGAGCTGTTTTTT	CAISESGQGSAGELFF
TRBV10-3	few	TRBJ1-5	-	TGTGCCATCAGTGAGTCGGGGGGGATCGCGCCCCAGCATTTT	CAISESGGIAPQHF
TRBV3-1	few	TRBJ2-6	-	TGTGCCAGCAGCCAAGGGGTGTTGCCCTCTGGGGCCAACGTCCTGACTTTC	CASSQGVLPSGANVLTF
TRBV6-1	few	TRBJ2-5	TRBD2	TGTGCCACCCGTGGGGCTAGCGGGGGGACAGAGACCCAGTACTTC	CATRGASGGTETQYF
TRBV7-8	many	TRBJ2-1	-	TGTGCCAGCAAAGCGGAGCCTTCCTACAATGAGCAGTTCTTC	CASKAEPSYNEQFF
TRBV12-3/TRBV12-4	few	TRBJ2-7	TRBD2	TGTGCCAGCAGTCTTAGCGGGAGGCTGGACGAGCAGTACTTC	CASSLSGRLDEQYF
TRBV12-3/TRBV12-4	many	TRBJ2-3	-	TGTGCCAGCAGTGAGGGGGATACGCAGTATTTT	CASSEGDTQYF
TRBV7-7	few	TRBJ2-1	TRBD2	TGTGCCAGCAGCCCCCCAGCGGGGACTGAGCAGTTCTTC	CASSPPAGTEQFF
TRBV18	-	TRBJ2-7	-	TGTGCCAGCTCACCACCGCGCAGACTTTCCTACGAGCAGTACTTC	CASSPPRRLSYEQYF
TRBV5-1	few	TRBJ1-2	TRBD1	TGCGCCAGCAGCTTGGAGGGACAGGGGGCGCTTGGCTACACCTTC	CASSLEGQGALGYTF
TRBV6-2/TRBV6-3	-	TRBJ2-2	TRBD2	TGTGCCAGAAAGCTAGCGGGGGAGCTCCTCACCGGGGAGCTGTTTTTT	CARKLAGELLTGELFF
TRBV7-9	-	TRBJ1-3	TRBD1	TGTGCCAGCAGCTATCCGGGACAGATGGGAAACACCATATATTTT	CASSYPGQMGNTIYF
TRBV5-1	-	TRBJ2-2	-	TGCGCCAGCAGCCTGGATCTAATCGGGGAGCTGTTTTTT	CASSLDLIGELFF
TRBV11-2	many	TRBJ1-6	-	TGTGCCAGCAGCCCCGCATCGGGCTCTGGTTCACCCCTCCACTTT	CASSPASGSGSPLHF
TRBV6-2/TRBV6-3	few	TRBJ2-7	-	TGTGCCAGCAGTTACTCTAGGGAAGTGGAGCAGTACTTC	CASSYSREVEQYF
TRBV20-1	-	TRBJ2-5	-	TGCAGTGCTAGACTAGGGAGTTCAAAAGAGACCCAGTACTTC	CSARLGSSKETQYF
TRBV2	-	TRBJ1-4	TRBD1	TGTGCCAGACGGACAGGGGGGGACGAAAAACTGTTTTTT	CARRTGGDEKLFF
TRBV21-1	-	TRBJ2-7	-	TGTGCCAGCAGCAACCCAGGGAACCACGAGCAGTACTTC	CASSNPGNHEQYF
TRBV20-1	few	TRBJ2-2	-	TGCAGTGCTAGACGGGGCAAACTCACCGGGGAGCTGTTTTTT	CSARRGKLTGELFF
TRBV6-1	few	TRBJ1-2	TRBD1	TGTGCCAGCAGTCCCCCCCCGGGACAGGGGACGAACTATGGCTACACCTTC	CASSPPPGQGTNYGYTF
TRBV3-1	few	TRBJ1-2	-	TGTGCCAGCAGCCAAGGAGGAAAAGGGGACGGTCGAGGCAACTATGGCTACACCTTC	CASSQGGKGDGRGNYGYTF
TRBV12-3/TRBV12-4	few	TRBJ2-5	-	TGTGCCAGCCTTAGGGGGGACCAAGAGACCCAGTACTTC	CASLRGDQETQYF
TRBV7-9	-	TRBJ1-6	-	TGTGCCAGCAGCCATAGTAATTCACCCCTCCACTTT	CASSHSNSPLHF
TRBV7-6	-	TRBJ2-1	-	TGTGCCAGCAGCACCCTGGGGGGGCCTGAGCAGTTCTTC	CASSTLGGPEQFF
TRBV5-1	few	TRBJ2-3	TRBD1	TGCGCCAGCAGCTCGGGACAGGGGGCAGATACGCAGTATTTT	CASSSGQGADTQYF
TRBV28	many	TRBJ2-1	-	TGTGCCAGCAGGCCCTTACTACGAGAGCAGTTCTTC	CASRPLLREQFF
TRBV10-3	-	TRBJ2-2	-	TGTGCCATCACCCCCGCCGGGAACACCGGGGAGCTGTTTTTT	CAITPAGNTGELFF
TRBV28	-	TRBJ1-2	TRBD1	TGTGCCAGCAGTGCTCCGGGACAGATCTTTTATGGCTACACCTTC	CASSAPGQIFYGYTF
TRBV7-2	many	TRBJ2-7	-	TGTGCCAGCAGCAGGGATAACTACGAGCAGTACTTC	CASSRDNYEQYF